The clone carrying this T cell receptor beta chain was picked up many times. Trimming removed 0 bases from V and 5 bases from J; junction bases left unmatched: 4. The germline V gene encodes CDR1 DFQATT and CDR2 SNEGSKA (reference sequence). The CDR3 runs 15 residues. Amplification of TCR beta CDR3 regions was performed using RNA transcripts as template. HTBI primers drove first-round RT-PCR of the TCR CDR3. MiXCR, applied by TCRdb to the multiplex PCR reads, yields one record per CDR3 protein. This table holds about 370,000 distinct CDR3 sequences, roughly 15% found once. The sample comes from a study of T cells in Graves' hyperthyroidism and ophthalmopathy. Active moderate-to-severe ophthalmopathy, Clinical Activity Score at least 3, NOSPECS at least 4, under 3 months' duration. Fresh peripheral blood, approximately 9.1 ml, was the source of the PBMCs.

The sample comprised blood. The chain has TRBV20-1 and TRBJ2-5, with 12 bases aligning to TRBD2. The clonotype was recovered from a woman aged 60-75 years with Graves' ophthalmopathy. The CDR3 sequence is CSARDLAGGRETQYF. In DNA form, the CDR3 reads TGCAGTGCTAGAGATCTAGCGGGAGGGCGTGAGACCCAGTACTTC.